The 11 T cell receptor beta chains given below trace back to one sample, sequenced in a study of shared clonotypes between healthy human individuals. Terminally differentiated effector memory CD45RA+ cells were excluded by CCR7 positive selection of CD45RO-negative cells. The repertoire was sequenced with immunoSEQ multiplex PCR; TCRdb's copy has only in-frame clones and lacks some. The table includes around 600,000 clones, roughly 95% detected once. Input material: naive CD8+ T cells sorted from blood. The source is a woman aged 25-40 years in good health.

The chain carries TRBV27 and TRBJ2-1; TRBD1 is a possible D gene (6 bases). From germline, CDR1 is MNHEY and CDR2 SMNVEV (reference sequence). Between the trimmed V and J ends, which lost 10 bases and 5 bases, there was a span of 18 bases. The length of the CDR3 is 14 residues. The CDR3 reads CATSQGSSNNEQFF. The CDR3 DNA reads TGTGCCACCAGCCAGGGGAGTTCAAACAATGAGCAGTTCTTC.

This clone has at least ten counts. V gene TRBV19 combines with J gene TRBJ1-5, with D unresolved. The length of the CDR3 is 15 residues. Trimming pared 3 bases from V and 1 base from J, leaving 10 bases between. The germline V gene encodes CDR1 LNHDA and CDR2 SQIVND (reference sequence). CDR3 amino acids: CASSIWGESNQPQHF. The CDR3 bases are TGTGCCAGTAGTATCTGGGGAGAGAGCAATCAGCCCCAGCATTTT.

This sequence joins TRBV4-2 and TRBJ2-7; D remains unclear. V lost 4 bases and J 3 bases, leaving 10 bases between the germline ends. Looked up from germline, CDR1 is LGHNA and CDR2 is YNFKEQ. The CDR3 covers 13 residues. The CDR3 DNA follows: TGTGCCAGCAGCCCCCAGACCTTCTACGAGCAGTACTTC. This sequence encodes CASSPQTFYEQYF.

This sequence joins TRBV11-2 and TRBJ2-4; 7 positions agree with TRBD1. Germline CDR1 reads SGHAT; CDR2 reads FQNNGV. The CDR3 contains 15 residues. The ends lost 5 bases at V and 9 bases at J; junction bases unmatched: 13. Written as DNA, the CDR3 is TGTGCCAGCAGCCATCGGCCTGACAGGGAAGTCATTCAGTACTTC. Protein sequence: CASSHRPDREVIQYF. Full variable domain (rest looked up from reference TRBV11-2 and TRBJ2-4): EAGVAQSPRYKIIEKRQSVAFWCNPISGHATLYWYQQILGQGPKLLIQFQNNGVVDDSQLPKDRFSAERLKGVDSTLKIQPAKLEDSAVYLCASSHRPDREVIQYFGAGTRLSVL.

This chain links TRBV11-1 with TRBJ2-5, with 7 bases matching TRBD2. The CDR3 extends over 15 amino acids. The germline V gene has CDR1 SGHAT and CDR2 FQDESV (reference sequence). The trim removed 3 bases at V and 4 bases at J, leaving 8 bases unmatched. This chain's CDR3 is CASSLSTSARETQYF. In DNA form, the CDR3 reads TGTGCCAGCAGCTTGAGTACTAGCGCAAGAGAGACCCAGTACTTC.

This clone was counted once. This chain joins TRBV19 and TRBJ1-2; possibly TRBD1 for D (6 bases). Germline-derived CDR1 and CDR2 are LNHDA and SQIVND (reference sequence). Trimming removed 3 bases at V and 0 bases at J, with 8 bases between. This CDR3 spans 14 amino acids. The CDR3 here is CASSIGGANYGYTF. The CDR3 DNA sequence: TGTGCCAGTAGTATCGGGGGCGCTAACTATGGCTACACCTTC.

V usage is TRBV11-2 and J usage is TRBJ2-7, with TRBD2 identical over 7 bases. The V and J ends lost 3 bases and 1 base, in that order; junction bases with no gene match: 3. The CDR3 is 14 residues long. Per the germline V gene, CDR1 is SGHAT and CDR2 is FQNNGV. The chain's CDR3 is CASSFGRGSYEQYF. The CDR3 region has the DNA TGTGCCAGCAGCTTTGGGCGGGGGTCCTACGAGCAGTACTTC.

The CDR3 region is CSVVGEPDRANYGYTF. The CDR3 DNA sequence: TGCAGCGTTGTAGGGGAGCCGGACAGAGCTAACTATGGCTACACCTTC. This sequence joins TRBV29-1 and TRBJ1-2, with D perhaps TRBD1 (6 bases). Per germline, CDR1 SQVTM and CDR2 ANQGSEA. The CDR3 contains 16 residues. Trimming removed 4 bases at V and 0 bases at J, with 18 bases between.

The sample holds one count of this clone. The rearrangement joins TRBV7-2 to TRBJ2-7; D call uncertain. The germline gives CDR1 SGHTA, CDR2 FQGNSA. This CDR3 spans 14 amino acids. The V and J ends lost 2 bases and 6 bases respectively, with 14 bases between them. The CDR3 spells CASSLTAAAGEQYF. In nucleotides, the CDR3 is TGTGCCAGCAGCTTAACGGCGGCGGCCGGCGAGCAGTACTTC.

The chain links TRBV30 to TRBJ2-7; 7 positions match TRBD2. V was pared by 2 bases and J by 3 bases, with 4 bases of the junction left unmatched. The CDR3 runs 13 residues. Germline CDR1 is GTSNPN and CDR2 is SVGIG (reference sequence). The CDR3 DNA reads as TGTGCCTGGAGTCCTAGCGGAGACTACGAGCAGTACTTC. Protein sequence: CAWSPSGDYEQYF.

V gene TRBV11-2 combines with J gene TRBJ1-1; TRBD1 might be the D (6 bases). V shed 1 base and J shed 8 bases, with 14 bases lying between them. The CDR3 loop spans 14 amino acids. Germline CDR1 is SGHAT and CDR2 is FQNNGV. In DNA, the CDR3 is TGTGCCAGCAGCTTAGCCCTCCTGGGACAAGAAGCTTTCTTT. Protein: CASSLALLGQEAFF.